This paragraph covers one T cell receptor beta chain sequence. The germline CDR1 and CDR2 sequences are MDHEN and SYDVKM. The CDR3 runs to 12 residues. Trimming took off 8 bases at V and 4 bases at J, with 12 bases between the two ends. The data were taken from a study of blood T cell repertoires in COVID-19. Turning to the study itself: Sites across the United States, Italy and Spain contributed samples from acute and convalescent COVID-19. The cDNA or gDNA used as material had been derived from T cells, B-cell-depleted T cells, or PBMCs.

Original methodology: The authors estimated nucleated cell counts from reference gene primer amplification. The method was immunoSEQ multiplex PCR; TCRdb's version includes in-frame clones alone and lacks a portion of them. Clone size and the V and J calls come from that table; the DNA yielded D and trimming. Of 15,000 to 16,000 clones in the sample, roughly 88% are singletons; the top ten hold about 30%. The receptor was isolated from a man aged 65 to 79 in a cohort sampled during active COVID-19. What was sequenced was peripheral blood. This chain links TRBV28 with TRBJ2-7, with D possibly matching TRBD2 (6 bases). The CDR3 DNA reads as TGTGCCAGCGGACGGGAGAGTTACGAGCAGTACTTC. Protein product: CASGRESYEQYF.